A single sample gave rise to the 10 T cell receptor beta chains below, sequenced in a study of blood T cells in healthy people across ages. Through a sample-barcoded 5' primer and a J-beta primer mix, a second PCR was run for roughly 6 to 11 cycles. Each CDR3 protein gets one entry after TCRdb re-called the 5' RACE reads with MiXCR. The data contain about 1 million distinct CDR3 sequences, more than 35% of them singletons. Sequenced input: blood. All receptors derive from a woman aged 55-75 years in good health.

This clonotype was observed a handful of times. This chain links TRBV18 with TRBJ2-5; 12 bases align to TRBD2. Germline CDR1 and CDR2: KGHSH and LQKENI. Trimming took 0 bases from V and 0 from J; bases not matched to a gene: 11. CDR3 size: 20 residues. This chain's CDR3 is CASSPPNLAGGPPYQETQYF. In DNA, the CDR3 is TGTGCCAGCTCACCACCGAACCTAGCGGGAGGGCCCCCGTACCAAGAGACCCAGTACTTC. Using reference TRBV18 and TRBJ2-5 for the parts outside the CDR3, the full variable domain is NAGVMQNPRHLVRRRGQEARLRCSPMKGHSHVYWYRQLPEEGLKFMVYLQKENIIDESGMPKERFSAEFPKEGPSILRIQQVVRGDSAAYFCASSPPNLAGGPPYQETQYFGPGTRLLVL.

V is TRBV4-1 and J is TRBJ1-5; 7 nucleotides align to TRBD1. The V gene end was trimmed by 3 bases and the J gene end by 4 bases; junction bases not matched to a gene: 12. CDR1 is MGHRA and CDR2 is YSYEKL in the germline V gene. CDR3 length: 17 residues. CDR3 sequence reads: CASSQTQNGRGNQPQHF. In nucleotides, the CDR3 is TGCGCCAGCAGCCAGACCCAAAATGGCAGGGGGAATCAGCCCCAGCATTTT.

The chain has TRBV6-1 and TRBJ2-3; 7 nucleotides line up with TRBD2. The CDR3 contains 16 residues. Germline V lookup: CDR1 MNHNS, CDR2 SASEGT. With V trimmed by 3 bases and J by 6 bases, 12 bases remained unmatched. The CDR3 DNA follows: TGTGCCAGCAGTGACCCTCGTTGGGGGGGTTCCGATACGCAGTATTTT. The encoded protein is CASSDPRWGGSDTQYF.

The sample holds many counts of this clonotype. At one boundary the junction diverges from the germline segment, which might be a read error. The genes are TRBV5-1 and TRBJ2-3; the match to TRBD2 covers 11 bases. Germline values: CDR1 SGHRS, CDR2 YFSETQ. This CDR3 is 14 amino acids long. In DNA form, the CDR3 reads TGTGCCAGCAGGACTAGCGGGAGCACAGATACGCAGTATTTT. It encodes CASRTSGSTDTQYF.

This clonotype showed up many times. The CDR3, as DNA: TGTGCCAGCAGTTACGGGGGACAGGAAGAGACCCAGTACTTC. Translated: CASSYGGQEETQYF. V and J are TRBV6-5 and TRBJ2-5; 8 bases map to TRBD1. This CDR3 comprises 14 residues. The germline CDR1 and CDR2 sequences are MNHEY and SVGAGI. V was clipped by 2 bases and J by 3 bases; unmatched bases: 2.

This clonotype was observed a few times. This sequence joins TRBV28 and TRBJ1-2; D perhaps matches TRBD1 (6 bases). The germline V gene has CDR1 MDHEN and CDR2 SYDVKM. V shed 6 bases and J shed 4 bases, with 12 bases lying between them. The CDR3 loop spans 13 amino acids. CDR3 residues: CASRTDRLYGYTF. The CDR3 DNA is TGTGCCAGCAGAACCGACAGGCTCTATGGCTACACCTTC.

V usage is TRBV6-1 and J usage is TRBJ2-5; no clear D. The CDR3 loop spans 11 amino acids. Trimming pared 6 bases from V and 5 bases from J, leaving 7 bases between. Germline V gene lookup returns CDR1 MNHNS and CDR2 SASEGT. This chain's CDR3 is CASRPGETQYF. CDR3 DNA sequence: TGTGCCAGCAGACCCGGGGAGACCCAGTACTTC.

This rearrangement joins TRBV5-1 to TRBJ2-7, with 11 bases matching TRBD2. This CDR3 is built from 17 residues. CDR1 is SGHRS and CDR2 is YFSETQ in the germline V gene. The junction had 7 bases not matched to a gene; V was cut back by 0 bases and J by 2 bases. CDR3 protein: CASSLEIAGGRPYEQYF. CDR3 coding DNA: TGCGCCAGCAGCTTGGAAATAGCGGGAGGGCGTCCCTACGAGCAGTACTTC. The whole variable domain, filled in from reference TRBV5-1 and TRBJ2-7, reads KAGVTQTPRYLIKTRGQQVTLSCSPISGHRSVSWYQQTPGQGLQFLFEYFSETQRNKGNFPGRFSGRQFSNSRSEMNVSTLELGDSALYLCASSLEIAGGRPYEQYFGPGTRLTVT.

The chain has TRBV3-1 and TRBJ2-3, with D perhaps matching TRBD2 (5 bases). The germline CDR1 and CDR2 sequences are LGHDT and YNNKEL (reference sequence). V was clipped by 2 bases and J by 3 bases, with 9 bases between them. The CDR3 length is 14 residues. The CDR3 spells CASSQTRRTDTQYF. CDR3 nucleotide sequence: TGTGCCAGCAGCCAAACAAGGAGGACAGATACGCAGTATTTT.

This clonotype was seen more than once but under ten times. The rearrangement uses TRBV11-2 and TRBJ2-1, with D possibly TRBD2 on 5 matching bases. The V gene lost 1 base and the J gene lost 5 bases, with 15 bases spanning the gap. Germline values: CDR1 SGHAT, CDR2 FQNNGV. The CDR3 contains 16 residues. The CDR3 DNA is TGTGCCAGCAGCTTAGCAGAGTCGGGATGGAACAATGAGCAGTTCTTC. Translating it yields CASSLAESGWNNEQFF.